This is a list of T cell receptor beta chains from one sample in a study of T cell responses to AZD1222 COVID-19 vaccine. Libraries were prepared by immunoSEQ multiplex PCR; TCRdb keeps only in-frame clonotypes and omits some of them. The data show approximately 160,000 clones, 70% to 90% seen once. The sample in question was peripheral blood, obtained on day 0 of MenACWY control vaccination. These receptor sequences come from an adult in good health. Both conserved end residues are part of each CDR3. D genes are given only for firm matches. Size values are once, few and many counts, or a class for expanded clones, and some rows have none.

D	J	V	size	DNA	CDR3
TRBD1	TRBJ2-3	TRBV4-1	.	TGCGCCAGCAGCCAACGACCGGGACAGGGGGCAACAGATACGCAGTATTTT	CASSQRPGQGATDTQYF
.	TRBJ1-1	TRBV3-1/TRBV3-2	.	TGTGCCAGCAGCCAAGGGCAGGCGAACACTGAAGCTTTCTTT	CASSQGQANTEAFF
.	TRBJ1-2	TRBV29-1	.	TGCAGCGCTTCACAGGGATATGGCTACACCTTC	CSASQGYGYTF
.	TRBJ2-7	TRBV5-1	.	TGCGCCAGCAGCTTGGCGGGGTCGATAAACTACGAGCAGTACTTC	CASSLAGSINYEQYF
.	TRBJ2-7	TRBV7-3	few	TGTGCCAGCAGCTTACGCAGGGTGGACGAGCAGTACTTC	CASSLRRVDEQYF
.	TRBJ2-3	TRBV2	.	TGTGCCAGCAGTTCGCAGGGGCGTAGCACAGATACGCAGTATTTT	CASSSQGRSTDTQYF
.	TRBJ2-2	TRBV12-3/TRBV12-4	.	TGTGCCAGCAGGTGGGCCTACACCGGGGAGCTGTTTTTT	CASRWAYTGELFF
.	TRBJ1-1	TRBV11-2	.	TGTGCCAGCAGCTTAGTAGCGGGGGAAGCTTTCTTT	CASSLVAGEAFF
TRBD2	TRBJ2-1	TRBV5-1	.	TGCGCCAGCAGCCCAGGACTAGCTTCAGGTGAGCAGTTCTTC	CASSPGLASGEQFF
.	TRBJ2-2	TRBV5-1	.	TGCGCCAGCAGCTCCGAAATGACACGGAACACCGGGGAGCTGTTTTTT	CASSSEMTRNTGELFF
.	TRBJ1-3	TRBV6-2/TRBV6-3	.	TGTGCCAGCAGTTACCGGACGCCAAACACCATATATTTT	CASSYRTPNTIYF
.	TRBJ1-4	TRBV6-5	.	TGTGCCAGCAGTCCACGGACCGCAACTAATGAAAAACTGTTTTTT	CASSPRTATNEKLFF
.	TRBJ1-3	TRBV2	once	TGTGCCAGCCCCGAAGGGGCGGTTGGAAACACCATATATTTT	CASPEGAVGNTIYF
TRBD2	TRBJ2-3	TRBV18	.	TGTGCCAGCTCACTCGCCGGGACTAGCAGAACAGATACGCAGTATTTT	CASSLAGTSRTDTQYF
TRBD1	TRBJ2-2	TRBV7-3	.	TGTGCCAGCCGGGGACAGGGAAGCACCGGGGAGCTGTTTTTT	CASRGQGSTGELFF
.	TRBJ1-2	TRBV6-5	.	TGTGCCAGCAGTTATCCAGGGGAGAGGGGCTACACCTTC	CASSYPGERGYTF
TRBD1	TRBJ1-2	TRBV28	.	TGTGCCAGCCATTACAGGGGGCTCGGCTACACCTTC	CASHYRGLGYTF
.	TRBJ2-6	TRBV28	.	TGTGCTACGAGGGGTGGTGGGGCCAACGTCCTGACTTTC	CATRGGGANVLTF
.	TRBJ1-2	TRBV6-5	few	TGTGCCAGCAGGGACCCGGTGGGGGGGGAGGATGGCTACACCTTC	CASRDPVGGEDGYTF
.	TRBJ2-2	TRBV7-3	.	TGTGCCAGCAGCAGGAACACCGGGGAGCTGTTTTTT	CASSRNTGELFF
TRBD1	TRBJ1-4	TRBV28	.	TGTGCCAGCAGTGAGGGGGCTAGGGTTGAAAAACTGTTTTTT	CASSEGARVEKLFF
.	TRBJ1-6	TRBV20-1	.	TGCAGTGCTAGAGATCAATCACCCCTCCACTTT	CSARDQSPLHF
.	TRBJ2-7	TRBV23-1	.	TGCGCCCTCCTCAGTCCCTGGAGCGGAAATACCTACGAGCAGTACTTC	CALLSPWSGNTYEQYF
.	TRBJ2-1	TRBV4-2	.	TGTGCCAGCAGCCTCCGGACAGCAAATGAGCAGTTCTTC	CASSLRTANEQFF
TRBD2	TRBJ2-1	TRBV7-3	.	TGTGCCAGCAGCTTAGGGGGGGTGTCCTACAATGAGCAGTTCTTC	CASSLGGVSYNEQFF
.	TRBJ1-1	TRBV9	few	TGTGCCAGCAGCTCCCGCCCCGGCAGCACTGAAGCTTTCTTT	CASSSRPGSTEAFF
.	TRBJ2-7	TRBV28	.	TGTGCCACCACTCAAATGACAGCCGGCTACGAGCAGTACTTC	CATTQMTAGYEQYF
.	TRBJ1-2	TRBV27	.	TGTGCCAGCAGTTTATCCGCGGGGATTTATGGCTACACCTTC	CASSLSAGIYGYTF
.	TRBJ1-4	TRBV5-6	.	TGTGCCAGCAGCAGCCGGGAAGTCTCCGAAAAACTGTTTTTT	CASSSREVSEKLFF
TRBD1	TRBJ1-4	TRBV7-2	.	TGTGCCAGCAGCTTAGCGCCCGGCAGGGGGAAGGAAAAACTGTTTTTT	CASSLAPGRGKEKLFF
.	TRBJ2-2	TRBV6-4	once	TGTGCCAGCAGTGCGTTTAAGGGCGGGGAGCTGTTTTTT	CASSAFKGGELFF
.	TRBJ1-1	TRBV7-2	.	TGTGCCAGCAGCTTAGCTGGGGGAGGGACTGAAGCTTTCTTT	CASSLAGGGTEAFF
.	TRBJ2-7	TRBV27	once	TGTGCCAGCAGTTTAAGACAGCCGGCGGTTGGCTACGAGCAGTACTTC	CASSLRQPAVGYEQYF
TRBD1	TRBJ2-6	TRBV5-5	.	TGTGCCAGCAGCGAACTCGGGACAGGGGGAGTTTCTGGGGCCAACGTCCTGACTTTC	CASSELGTGGVSGANVLTF
.	TRBJ1-6	TRBV27	.	TGTGCCAGCAGTTTATTTCCCAATGGGCGGACGGCAGGGGATTCACCCCTCCACTTT	CASSLFPNGRTAGDSPLHF
.	TRBJ1-5	TRBV4-2	.	TGTGCCAGCAGCCGGGACTTACGGGAGCCCCAGCATTTT	CASSRDLREPQHF
TRBD1	TRBJ1-2	TRBV30	.	TGTGCCTGGAGCACAGGGGGATACTATGGCTACACCTTC	CAWSTGGYYGYTF
TRBD2	TRBJ2-1	TRBV6-5	.	TGTGCCAGCAGGACGACTAGCGGGAGCAATGAGCAGTTCTTC	CASRTTSGSNEQFF
.	TRBJ1-2	TRBV7-8	.	TGTGCCAGCAGCTCCAATAGGGACTACACCTTC	CASSSNRDYTF
.	TRBJ2-7	TRBV20-1	.	TGCAGTGCTAGCTCGGATTACGAGCAGTACTTC	CSASSDYEQYF
.	TRBJ1-1	TRBV2	.	TGTGCCAGCAGAGCGCGACAGTTTCGGGGCAACACTGAAGCTTTCTTT	CASRARQFRGNTEAFF
.	TRBJ1-3	TRBV9	medium-sized	TGTGCCAGCAGTCTTAAACTAGGGTGGAGCAGGGGCTTATCTGGAAACACCATATATTTT	CASSLKLGWSRGLSGNTIYF
TRBD1	TRBJ1-5	TRBV6-5	.	TGTGCCAGCAGTTCTACAGGGGGCGTCGAGCCCCAGCATTTT	CASSSTGGVEPQHF
TRBD1	TRBJ1-2	TRBV30	.	TGTGCCTGGAGTGCTGGACAGGACTATGGCTACACCTTC	CAWSAGQDYGYTF
.	TRBJ1-6	TRBV6-1	once	TGTGCCAGCAGTGAAGCGGAATACCGGGCGGAAAATTCACCCCTCCACTTT	CASSEAEYRAENSPLHF
.	TRBJ2-5	TRBV7-2	.	TGTGCCAGCAGCTTATATGCGGGGCCGGGGGAGACCCAGTACTTC	CASSLYAGPGETQYF
TRBD1	TRBJ1-6	TRBV4-3	once	TGCGCCAGCAGCCAGACGACAGGGAAGGATTCACCCCTCCACTTT	CASSQTTGKDSPLHF
.	TRBJ2-7	TRBV19	.	TGTGCCAGTACCAATCGCGGGGATGGAGTCTACGAGCAGTACTTC	CASTNRGDGVYEQYF
TRBD1	TRBJ2-1	TRBV7-3	.	TGTGCCAGCAGCTCGTTGGGACAGGCCTCCTACAATGAGCAGTTCTTC	CASSSLGQASYNEQFF